The rows below give T cell receptor beta chains drawn from one sample of a study of glioma-infiltrating T cells. MiXCR was run by TCRdb on the multiplex PCR reads, yielding one entry per CDR3 protein. The sample records about 93,000 distinct CDR3 sequences, around 37% being singletons. Sample: glioma tissue, nonneoplastic brain tissue, or PBMCs (not recorded which). Source of these receptors: a human donor with low-grade glioma or glioblastoma, undergoing nonglioma brain surgery, or in good health (not recorded which). Each CDR3 is given with its conserved first and last residue. The D gene is left open where the match is weak. Only some rows state a clone size, as once, few, many or a class for expanded clones.

abundance	v_gene	d_gene	j_gene	CDR3aa	CDR3nt
-	TRBV4-1	-	TRBJ2-1	CASSQEGVYPEQFF	TGCGCAAGCAGCCAAGAGGGAGTCTACCCTGAGCAGTTCTTC
-	TRBV10-2	-	TRBJ2-4	CASSEGGAGNIRYF	TGCGCCAGCAGTGAAGGGGGGGCAGGGAACATTCGGTACTTC
-	TRBV5-1	TRBD1	TRBJ2-7	CASRLWTGPTYEQYF	TGCGCCAGCAGGTTGTGGACAGGACCTACCTACGAGCAGTACTTC
many	TRBV3-1	-	TRBJ1-5	CASSPTGFSNQPQHF	TGTGCCAGCAGCCCGACGGGGTTTAGCAATCAGCCCCAGCATTTT
many	TRBV5-4	TRBD1	TRBJ1-6	CASSPGQGDNSPLHF	TGTGCCAGCAGTCCTGGACAGGGGGATAATTCACCCCTCCACTTT
many	TRBV20-1	-	TRBJ1-2	CSARSHVGPYGYTF	TGCAGTGCTAGATCTCATGTGGGGCCCTATGGCTACACCTTC
-	TRBV20-1	-	TRBJ1-5	CSPREGPLGDQPQHF	TGCAGTCCAAGGGAGGGGCCGCTCGGCGATCAGCCCCAGCATTTT
many	TRBV5-4	-	TRBJ2-1	CASAGPHFNEQFF	TGTGCCAGTGCGGGACCCCACTTCAATGAGCAGTTCTTC
many	TRBV19	-	TRBJ2-6	CASSIRSGARTGANVLTF	TGTGCCAGTAGTATCCGCTCCGGGGCCCGGACAGGGGCCAACGTCCTGACTTTC
-	TRBV12-3/TRBV12-4	TRBD1	TRBJ1-1	CASTSGQVANTEAFF	TGTGCCAGCACCTCGGGACAGGTGGCAAACACTGAAGCTTTCTTT
many	TRBV5-1	TRBD1	TRBJ2-1	CASSLTGAYNEQFF	TGCGCCAGCAGCTTGACAGGGGCCTACAATGAGCAGTTCTTC
many	TRBV29-1	-	TRBJ2-5	CSVEQVLQETQYF	TGCAGCGTTGAACAGGTACTCCAAGAGACCCAGTACTTC
many	TRBV2	-	TRBJ1-4	CASSEWGRNNEKLFF	TGTGCCAGCAGTGAATGGGGACGGAATAATGAAAAACTGTTTTTT
-	TRBV4-1	TRBD1	TRBJ2-7	CASSIRQGYEEYF	TGCGCCAGCAGCATTCGACAGGGTTACGAGGAGTACTTC
many	TRBV16	-	TRBJ1-2	CASSQGQRGPYGYTF	TGTGCCAGCAGCCAGGGGCAGAGGGGTCCCTATGGCTACACCTTC
many	TRBV12-3/TRBV12-4	TRBD2	TRBJ2-5	CASSLLAGEETQYF	TGTGCCAGCAGTTTACTAGCGGGGGAAGAGACCCAGTACTTC
many	TRBV15	-	TRBJ2-7	CATQKGDSYEQYF	TGTGCCACCCAAAAGGGAGACTCCTACGAGCAGTACTTC
-	TRBV28	TRBD1	TRBJ1-6	CVGNRGLGSPLHF	TGTGTCGGCAACAGGGGGCTGGGATCGCCCCTCCACTTT
many	TRBV2	-	TRBJ1-4	CASSPRLGTNEKLFF	TGTGCCAGCAGCCCACGGTTGGGGACTAATGAAAAACTGTTTTTT
-	TRBV6-8	-	TRBJ2-7	CASFLGGEQYF	TGTGCCAGCTTCTTGGGCGGCGAGCAGTACTTC
-	TRBV4-1	TRBD2	TRBJ2-7	CASSLLADSYEQHF	TGCGCCAGCAGCTTACTAGCGGACTCCTACGAGCAGCACTTC
few	TRBV2	-	TRBJ2-2	CASQKLWDAGELFF	TGTGCCAGCCAAAAGCTCTGGGATGCCGGGGAGCTGTTTTTT
-	TRBV6-1	TRBD2	TRBJ2-1	CASSSSGRASYNEQFF	TGTGCCAGCAGTTCTAGCGGGAGGGCCTCCTACAATGAGCAGTTCTTC
-	TRBV7-2	TRBD2	TRBJ2-1	CAISSVASGRANEQFF	TGTGCCATCAGCTCAGTGGCTAGCGGGAGGGCAAATGAGCAGTTCTTC
many	TRBV28	TRBD1	TRBJ1-3	CASSPWTGSGNTIYF	TGTGCCAGCAGTCCATGGACAGGGTCTGGAAACACCATATATTTT
many	TRBV4-2	TRBD1	TRBJ1-2	CASSQDRGSEDNYGYTF	TGTGCCAGCAGCCAGGACAGGGGGAGCGAAGATAACTATGGCTACACCTTC
-	TRBV6-5	-	TRBJ1-5	CVSSFMTSNQPQHF	TGTGTCAGCAGTTTTATGACCAGTAATCAGCCCCAGCATTTT
-	TRBV19	TRBD1	TRBJ1-1	CVSSEQGMRAEAFF	TGTGTTAGTAGTGAACAGGGGATGAGGGCTGAAGCTTTCTTT
-	TRBV24-1	-	TRBJ2-1	CFTSDFRGAINEQFF	TGTTTCACCAGTGATTTCCGGGGGGCTATCAATGAGCAGTTCTTC
many	TRBV15	TRBD1	TRBJ1-5	CATSPPGTGGQPQHF	TGTGCCACCAGCCCCCCCGGGACAGGAGGACAGCCCCAGCATTTT
many	TRBV20-1	TRBD2	TRBJ2-3	CSARDDTSGTDTQYF	TGCAGTGCTAGAGATGACACTAGCGGCACAGATACGCAGTATTTT
many	TRBV18	TRBD1	TRBJ2-2	CASSSQSGTANTGELFF	TGTGCCAGCTCATCACAGTCCGGGACAGCGAACACCGGGGAGCTGTTTTTT
many	TRBV5-1	-	TRBJ1-2	CASSLGKGHYGYTF	TGCGCCAGCAGCTTGGGGAAGGGCCACTATGGCTACACCTTC
-	TRBV28	-	TRBJ1-5	CASLAFLPNSNQLQNF	TGTGCCAGTCTAGCCTTCCTGCCCAATAGCAATCAGCTCCAGAATTTT
many	TRBV3-1	-	TRBJ2-7	CASSQEGPNYEQYF	TGTGCCAGCAGCCAAGAGGGACCTAACTACGAGCAGTACTTC
many	TRBV25-1	-	TRBJ1-4	CASSEPRGNAEKLFF	TGTGCCAGCAGTGAACCCAGGGGTAATGCTGAAAAACTGTTTTTT
many	TRBV20-1	-	TRBJ2-5	CSARAYRTLSFGGQETQYF	TGCAGTGCTAGAGCATACCGCACCCTTAGCTTTGGGGGTCAAGAGACCCAGTACTTC
many	TRBV5-1	TRBD1	TRBJ2-7	CASSSRQGLDEQYF	TGCGCCAGCAGCTCCCGACAGGGATTGGACGAGCAGTACTTC
many	TRBV5-8	-	TRBJ1-2	CASSVESGYGYTF	TGTGCCAGCAGCGTCGAGTCGGGCTATGGCTACACCTTC
many	TRBV28	-	TRBJ1-1	CASSSVQGVWTEAFF	TGTGCCAGCAGTTCGGTCCAGGGAGTATGGACTGAAGCTTTCTTT
many	TRBV4-1	-	TRBJ2-3	CASSPPGGVSSTDTQYF	TGCGCCAGCAGCCCCCCTGGCGGGGTTTCTAGCACAGATACGCAGTATTTT
many	TRBV6-2/TRBV6-3	-	TRBJ2-5	CASSYSIGEETQYF	TGTGCCAGCAGTTACTCGATAGGGGAAGAGACCCAGTACTTC
many	TRBV29-1	-	TRBJ2-5	CSVGETQYF	TGCAGCGTTGGGGAGACCCAGTACTTC
-	TRBV6-6	-	TRBJ2-1	CASNHDRVTGNEQFF	TGTGCCAGCAATCACGACCGGGTGACAGGCAATGAGCAGTTCTTC
-	TRBV11-1	-	TRBJ2-4	CASTEPGSYIQYF	TGTGCCAGCACCGAACCGGGCAGTTACATTCAGTACTTC
-	TRBV6-2/TRBV6-3	-	TRBJ1-2	CSSSYRDASTSPYGSNF	TGTTCCAGCAGTTACCGAGACGCATCGACCTCTCCCTATGGCTCCAACTTC
many	TRBV7-2	TRBD2	TRBJ2-3	CASSRTGTSMGDTQYF	TGTGCCAGCAGCCGCACCGGGACTAGCATGGGGGATACGCAGTATTTT
many	TRBV6-2/TRBV6-3	-	TRBJ2-1	CASTTRGGPYNEQFF	TGTGCCAGCACCACAAGGGGCGGCCCCTACAATGAGCAGTTCTTC
many	TRBV5-4	-	TRBJ2-1	CASSSTNYNEQFF	TGTGCCAGCAGCTCGACTAATTACAATGAGCAGTTCTTC
few	TRBV9	-	TRBJ2-5	CASSVTDRYQETQYF	TGTGCCAGCAGCGTTACAGATAGGTACCAAGAGACCCAGTACTTC
many	TRBV2	-	TRBJ1-1	CASTRDESTEAFF	TGTGCCAGCACGAGGGATGAGTCAACTGAAGCTTTCTTT
many	TRBV28	TRBD1	TRBJ2-7	CASSGNGQGISYEQYF	TGTGCCAGCAGTGGAAATGGACAGGGAATCTCCTACGAGCAGTACTTC
many	TRBV5-4	-	TRBJ1-2	CASRPPENYGYTF	TGTGCCAGCAGACCGCCAGAGAACTATGGCTACACCTTC
once	TRBV20-1	-	TRBJ2-3	CSARDLSGDTDTQYF	TGCAGTGCTAGAGATCTCAGCGGAGACACAGATACGCAGTATTTT